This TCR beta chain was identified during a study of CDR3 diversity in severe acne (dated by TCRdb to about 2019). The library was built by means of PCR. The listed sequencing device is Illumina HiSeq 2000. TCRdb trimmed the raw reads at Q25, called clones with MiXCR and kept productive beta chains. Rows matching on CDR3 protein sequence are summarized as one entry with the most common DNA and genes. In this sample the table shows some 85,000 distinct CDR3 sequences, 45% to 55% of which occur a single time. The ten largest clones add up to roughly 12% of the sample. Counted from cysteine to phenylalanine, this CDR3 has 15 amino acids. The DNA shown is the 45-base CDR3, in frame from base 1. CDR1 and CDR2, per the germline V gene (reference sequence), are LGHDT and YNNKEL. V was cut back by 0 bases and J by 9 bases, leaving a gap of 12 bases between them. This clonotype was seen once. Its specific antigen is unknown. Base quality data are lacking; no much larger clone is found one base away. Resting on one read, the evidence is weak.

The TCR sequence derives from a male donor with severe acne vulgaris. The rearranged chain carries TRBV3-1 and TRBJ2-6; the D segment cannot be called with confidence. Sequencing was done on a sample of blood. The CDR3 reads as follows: CASSQDLQEINVLTF. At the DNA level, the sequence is TGTGCCAGCAGCCAAGATCTTCAAGAAATCAACGTCCTGACTTTC.